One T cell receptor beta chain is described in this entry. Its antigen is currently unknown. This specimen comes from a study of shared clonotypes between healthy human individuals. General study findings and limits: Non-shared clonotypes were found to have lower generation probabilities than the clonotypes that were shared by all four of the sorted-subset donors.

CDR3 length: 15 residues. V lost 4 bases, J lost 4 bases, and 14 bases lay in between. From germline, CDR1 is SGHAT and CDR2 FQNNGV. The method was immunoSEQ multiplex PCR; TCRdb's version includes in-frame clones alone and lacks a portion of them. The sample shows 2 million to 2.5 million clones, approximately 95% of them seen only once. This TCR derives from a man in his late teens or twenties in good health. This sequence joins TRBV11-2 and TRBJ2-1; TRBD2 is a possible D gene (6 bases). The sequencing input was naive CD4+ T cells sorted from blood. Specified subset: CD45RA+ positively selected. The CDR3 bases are TGTGCCAGCAGCTGGTCTACTAGCAGTTACAATGAGCAGTTCTTC. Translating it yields CASSWSTSSYNEQFF.